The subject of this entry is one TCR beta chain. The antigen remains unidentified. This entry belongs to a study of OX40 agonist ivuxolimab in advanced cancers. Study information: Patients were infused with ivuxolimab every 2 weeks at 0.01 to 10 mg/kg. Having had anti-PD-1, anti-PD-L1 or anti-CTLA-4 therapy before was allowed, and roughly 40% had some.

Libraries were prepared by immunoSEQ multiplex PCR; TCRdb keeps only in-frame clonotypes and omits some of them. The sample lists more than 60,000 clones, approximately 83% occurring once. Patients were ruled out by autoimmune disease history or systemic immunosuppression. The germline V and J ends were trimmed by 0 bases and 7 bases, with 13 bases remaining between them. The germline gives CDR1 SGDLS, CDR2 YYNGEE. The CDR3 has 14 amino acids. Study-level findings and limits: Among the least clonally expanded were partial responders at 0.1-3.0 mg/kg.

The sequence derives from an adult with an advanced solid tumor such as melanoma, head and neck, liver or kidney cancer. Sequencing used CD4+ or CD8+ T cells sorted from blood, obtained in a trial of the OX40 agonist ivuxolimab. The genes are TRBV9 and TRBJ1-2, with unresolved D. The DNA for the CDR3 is TGTGCCAGCAGCGTAGATGGTGACACGGGTGGCTACACCTTC. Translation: CASSVDGDTGGYTF.